This entry lists 14 T cell receptor beta chains sequenced from one sample in a study of shared clonotypes between healthy human individuals (dated by TCRdb to 2018 to 2021). The library was built by means of the immunoSEQ multiplex PCR assay. TCRdb limited this immuneACCESS table to in-frame rearrangements with V and J called. A share of clones is missing; checked studies link under half to unresolved V genes, and the rest is unexplained. This sample comprises over 95,000 clones, 68% of them detected only once. The leading ten clones occupy roughly a quarter of the sample. Material for sequencing was memory CD8+ T cells sorted from blood. In light of the paper, this sample's cell subset or site label describes: CD45RO+ cells pooled with CCR7-negative TemRA cells. These TCRs come from a woman between 25 and 40 years old in good health.

The CDR3 loop is CASSDLSPGGGDNEQFF. CDR3 DNA sequence: TGTGCCAGCAGTGACCTCTCTCCGGGAGGTGGGGACAATGAGCAGTTCTTC. This chain connects TRBV6-4 to TRBJ2-1, with 7 positions matching TRBD2. Germline V CDR1 and CDR2: MRHNA, SNTAGT. The trim removed 2 bases at V and 5 bases at J, leaving 12 bases unmatched. The CDR3 has 17 amino acids.

The genes are TRBV29-1 and TRBJ1-5; the match to TRBD1 covers 8 bases. The CDR3 covers 14 residues. Trimming cost V 5 bases and J 6 bases; bases outside gene matches: 9. CDR1 SQVTM and CDR2 ANQGSEA come from the germline V gene. CDR3 loop: CSVSTGGESQPQHF. The DNA for the CDR3 is TGCAGCGTTTCAACAGGGGGAGAGAGTCAGCCCCAGCATTTT.

In the case of this clone: Because the CDR3's place on the DNA is in doubt, the DNA is left out and the CDR3 is given as listed by TCRdb. V and J are TRBV7-9 and TRBJ2-5; the table assigns TRBD2, which was not confirmed against the DNA. Germline V gene sequence: CDR1 SEHNR, CDR2 FQNEAQ (reference sequence). The CDR3 sequence runs 15 residues, both termini included. The CDR3 is CASSFRGRGGETQYF.

As regards this clone: It differs at one base from a far larger clone, so likely a read error. The V and J genes are TRBV28 and TRBJ2-7, with D possibly matching TRBD1 (5 bases). Trimming cost V 5 bases and J 1 base, with 12 bases left between them. This CDR3 has 14 amino acids. From germline, CDR1 is MDHEN and CDR2 SYDVKM. The CDR3 DNA is TGTGCCAGCAGTCTTATGACAGAGTCCTACGAGCAGTACTTC. Protein sequence: CASSLMTESYEQYF. Variable domain in full (rest from reference TRBV28 and TRBJ2-7): DVKVTQSSRYLVKRTGEKVFLECVQDMDHENMFWYRQDPGLGLRLIYFSYDVKMKEKGDIPEGYSVSREKKERFSLILESASTNQTSMYLCASSLMTESYEQYFGPGTRLTVT.

This clone has more than one count but fewer than ten. V gene TRBV25-1 combines with J gene TRBJ2-5, with a possible D match to TRBD2 (6 bases). Germline V gene sequence: CDR1 MGHDK, CDR2 SYGVNS. There are 18 residues in the CDR3. V was pared by 2 bases and J by 0 bases, with 19 bases between. The CDR3 DNA reads as TGTGCCAGCAGTGAACCGGTTTGGGCTAGCGTAGACCAAGAGACCCAGTACTTC. Its protein is CASSEPVWASVDQETQYF.

The chain couples TRBV4-1 to TRBJ1-2, with D tentatively TRBD1 (5 bases). CDR3 size: 16 residues. V was pared by 3 bases and J by 0 bases, with 14 bases between. The germline gives CDR1 MGHRA, CDR2 YSYEKL. In nucleotides, the CDR3 is TGCGCCAGCAGCCACAGAACAGGCTCTACTAACTATGGCTACACCTTC. This codes for CASSHRTGSTNYGYTF.

This rearrangement joins TRBV2 to TRBJ1-4; possible D gene TRBD1, 5 bases. Per the germline V gene, CDR1 is SNHLY and CDR2 is FYNNEI. The CDR3 covers 14 residues. Trimming pared 6 bases from V and 5 bases from J, leaving 13 bases between. The CDR3 spells CASRTGGRNEKLFF. The CDR3 nucleotides read TGTGCCAGCAGAACAGGCGGACGAAATGAAAAACTGTTTTTT.

The V call is TRBV6-5, the J call TRBJ1-5, with D possibly being TRBD1 (6 bases). Trimming took 5 bases from V and 5 from J, leaving 13 bases between them. CDR1 is MNHEY and CDR2 is SVGAGI in the germline V gene. This CDR3 region has 14 residues. The CDR3 loop reads CASSQGGMDQPQHF. CDR3 in DNA: TGTGCCAGCAGTCAAGGGGGGATGGATCAGCCCCAGCATTTT.

This chain connects TRBV15 to TRBJ2-7, with D unresolved. CDR3 length: 15 amino acids. Germline values: CDR1 LNHNV, CDR2 YYDKDF (reference sequence). The V and J ends lost 3 bases and 2 bases respectively, with 14 bases between them. The DNA for the CDR3 is TGTGCCACCAGCAGGGCAGGTTCCCTAACCTACGAGCAGTACTTC. Translating gives CATSRAGSLTYEQYF.

The chain carries TRBV5-6 and TRBJ2-3; TRBD1 matches 7 bases. Per the germline V gene, CDR1 is SGHDT and CDR2 is YYEEEE. V gave up 0 bases and J gave up 6 bases; unmatched junction bases: 10. CDR3 size: 16 residues. CDR3 residues: CASSLEVTGTADTQYF. The CDR3 DNA reads TGTGCCAGCAGCTTGGAAGTGACAGGGACGGCGGATACGCAGTATTTT.

This clone was picked up a small number of times. J is TRBJ2-7 and V is TRBV28, with no clear D. V was trimmed by 5 bases and J by 2 bases, leaving 7 bases between them. CDR3 length: 12 amino acids. Germline CDR1 reads MDHEN; CDR2 reads SYDVKM. The CDR3 bases are TGTGCCAGCAGTGCATTAGCCTACGAGCAGTACTTC. This codes for CASSALAYEQYF.

This clone came up once. The chain carries TRBV15 and TRBJ1-1, with unresolved D. The V end lost 5 bases, the J end lost 11 bases, and 18 bases lay between the germline ends. There are 13 residues in the CDR3. The germline V gene has CDR1 LNHNV and CDR2 YYDKDF (reference sequence). In DNA form, the CDR3 reads TGTGCCACCAGCCGGCCTCCCTTTCAGAAGGCTTTCTTT. Translated: CATSRPPFQKAFF. Full variable domain (remainder filled in from reference TRBV15 and TRBJ1-1): DAMVIQNPRYQVTQFGKPVTLSCSQTLNHNVMYWYQQKSSQAPKLLFHYYDKDFNNEADTPDNFQSRRPNTSFCFLDIRSPGLGDTAMYLCATSRPPFQKAFFGQGTRLTVV.

This chain links TRBV11-2 with TRBJ1-1, with no clear D. With 1 base removed from V and 14 bases from J, the gap between germline ends came to 11 bases. The germline V gene has CDR1 SGHAT and CDR2 FQNNGV. The CDR3 is made up of 11 amino acids. DNA of the CDR3: TGTGCCAGCAGCTTAGTGGGCAGATCCTTCTTT. Its translation: CASSLVGRSFF.

This clone was detected only once. The rearrangement joins TRBV28 to TRBJ1-5, with 7 nucleotides matching TRBD1. The CDR3 sequence is 13 residues long. Germline-derived CDR1 and CDR2 are MDHEN and SYDVKM. The V gene end was trimmed by 8 bases and the J gene end by 7 bases; junction bases not matched to a gene: 8. The CDR3 region is CASGGRGFQPQHF. The CDR3 region has the DNA TGTGCCAGCGGCGGCAGGGGGTTCCAGCCCCAGCATTTT.